This section outlines one TCR beta chain sequence together with its context. Other DNA sequences in this specimen translate into the identical CDR3. This specimen belongs to a study of blood T cell repertoires in COVID-19. Study-level background: Material from acute and convalescent COVID-19 was sourced from the United States, Italy and Spain. The cDNA or gDNA used as material had been derived from T cells, B-cell-depleted T cells, or PBMCs.

Seattle participants joined during active infection and were tracked over time. The V end was cut by 3 bases, the J end by 2 bases, with 13 bases between. Germline assignment: CDR1 SEHNR and CDR2 FQNEAQ (reference sequence). The CDR3 contains 15 residues. Study processing details: Reference gene primer amplification yielded estimated nucleated cell counts. Using immunoSEQ multiplex PCR, the repertoire was profiled, and TCRdb retains in-frame clones only, with some absent. V, J and clone size are those of that table, while D and trimming were read from the DNA. The sample records some 270,000 clones, 65% to 85% being singletons.

The V call is TRBV7-9, the J call TRBJ2-5; possibly TRBD2 for D (7 bases). This TCR derives from a person aged 65 to 79 with COVID-19, enrolled during active disease. Material: peripheral blood. CDR3 DNA sequence: TGTGCCAGCAGCTTGAGGCGGGGGCTACAAGAGACCCAGTACTTC. Translated: CASSLRRGLQETQYF.